This T cell receptor (beta chain) comes out of a study of cytomegalovirus exposure and HLA in healthy donors. Study observations and caveats: CMV serostatus stood as the only immune exposure information on hand.

With regard to this clone: As yet, its antigen is unknown.

A multiplex PCR was run with 60 Vbeta primers and 13 Jbeta primers. Sequenced by immunoSEQ multiplex PCR; TCRdb stores in-frame clones only, minus some. The sample shows about 180,000 clones, over 80% of them seen only once. Germline CDR1 and CDR2: MNHEY and SVGAGI. V trimming: 3 bases; J trimming: 7 bases; junction bases outside the gene matches: 4. The CDR3 runs to 13 residues. The clonotype was recovered from a girl between 5 and 17 years old in good health and CMV-seropositive. The chain has TRBV6-5 and TRBJ1-2; 8 bases align to TRBD1. Source material: PBMCs. CDR3 sequence (DNA): TGTGCCAGCAGTTATCGGACAGGGTCTGGCTACACCTTC. It translates to CASSYRTGSGYTF.